The text below deals with one TCR beta chain. Its matching antigen is unknown. The data originate from a study of beta chain features in type 1 diabetes. Via CD45RO/CCR7/CD25/CD127/CD95/CD27, cells of the CD4+ naive, central memory, regulatory and stem cell-like memory subsets were sorted. The study's findings and limits: Type 1 diabetes patients had TCRB CDR3s that were shorter (moderately but significantly so) in all four CD4+ subsets.

The V end lost 1 base, the J end lost 5 bases, and 5 bases lay between the germline ends. Germline CDR1 reads MNHNS; CDR2 reads SASEGT. This CDR3 region has 12 residues. Of the isolated RNA, all was reverse transcribed, and so the sequenced material was expressed TCRB transcripts. The assay was immunoSEQ multiplex PCR, and TCRdb's table has in-frame clones only and misses some. The sample yields over 55,000 clones, about 47% seen once. Sequencing was done on a sample of Tregs from blood. This sequence joins TRBV6-1 and TRBJ2-5; possible D gene TRBD2, 5 bases. The receptor was isolated from a woman in her forties with type 1 diabetes. CDR3 in amino acids: CASSEGEETQYF. The DNA for the CDR3 is TGTGCCAGCAGTGAAGGGGAGGAGACCCAGTACTTC.